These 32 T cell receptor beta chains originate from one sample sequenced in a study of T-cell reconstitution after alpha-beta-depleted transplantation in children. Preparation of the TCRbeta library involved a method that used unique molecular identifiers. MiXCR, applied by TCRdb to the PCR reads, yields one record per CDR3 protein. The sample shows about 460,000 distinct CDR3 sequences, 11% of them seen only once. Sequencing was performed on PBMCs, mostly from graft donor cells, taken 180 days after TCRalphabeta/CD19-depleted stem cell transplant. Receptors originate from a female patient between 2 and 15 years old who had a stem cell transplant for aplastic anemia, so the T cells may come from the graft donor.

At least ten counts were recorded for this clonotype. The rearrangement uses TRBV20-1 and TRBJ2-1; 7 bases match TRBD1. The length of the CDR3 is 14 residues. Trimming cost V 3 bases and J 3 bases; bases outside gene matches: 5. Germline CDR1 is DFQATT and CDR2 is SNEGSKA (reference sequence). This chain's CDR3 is CSASATGFYNEQFF. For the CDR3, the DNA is TGCAGTGCTAGCGCGACAGGGTTCTACAATGAGCAGTTCTTC.

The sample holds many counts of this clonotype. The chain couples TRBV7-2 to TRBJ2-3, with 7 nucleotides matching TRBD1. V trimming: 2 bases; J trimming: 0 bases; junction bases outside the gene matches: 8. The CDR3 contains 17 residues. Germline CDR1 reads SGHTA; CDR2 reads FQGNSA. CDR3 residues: CASSLRVGTASTDTQYF. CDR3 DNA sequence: TGTGCCAGCAGCTTAAGAGTCGGGACAGCAAGCACAGATACGCAGTATTTT. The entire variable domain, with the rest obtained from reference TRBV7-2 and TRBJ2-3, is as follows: GAGVSQSPSNKVTEKGKDVELRCDPISGHTALYWYRQSLGQGLEFLIYFQGNSAPDKSGLPSDRFSAERTGGSVSTLTIQRTQQEDSAVYLCASSLRVGTASTDTQYFGPGTRLTVL.

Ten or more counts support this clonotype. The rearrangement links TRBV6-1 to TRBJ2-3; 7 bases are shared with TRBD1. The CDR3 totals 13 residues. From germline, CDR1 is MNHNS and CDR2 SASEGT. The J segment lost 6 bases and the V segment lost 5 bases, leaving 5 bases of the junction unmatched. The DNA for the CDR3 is TGTGCCAGCAGTCCCGACAGGGCCGATACGCAGTATTTT. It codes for CASSPDRADTQYF.

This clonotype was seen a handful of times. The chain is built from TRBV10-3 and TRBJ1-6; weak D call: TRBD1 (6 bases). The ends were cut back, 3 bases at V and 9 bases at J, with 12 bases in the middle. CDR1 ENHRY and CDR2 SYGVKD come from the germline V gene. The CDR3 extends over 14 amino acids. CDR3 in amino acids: CAISEQGGGSPLHF. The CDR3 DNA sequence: TGTGCCATCAGTGAACAGGGTGGAGGTTCACCCCTCCACTTT.

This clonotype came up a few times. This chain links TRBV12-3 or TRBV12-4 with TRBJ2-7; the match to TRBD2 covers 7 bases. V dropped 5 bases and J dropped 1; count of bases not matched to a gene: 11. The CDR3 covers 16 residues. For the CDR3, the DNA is TGTGCCAGCAGTCCTTGGGGGAGGGCCTCATCCTACGAGCAGTACTTC. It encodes CASSPWGRASSYEQYF.

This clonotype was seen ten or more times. The CDR3 loop is CASSRSGGRLNSPLHF. The DNA for the CDR3 is TGTGCCAGCAGTCGATCGGGCGGCAGACTGAATTCACCCCTCCACTTT. The chain joins TRBV28 to TRBJ1-6; D gene ambiguous. The CDR3 is 16 residues long. From germline, CDR1 is MDHEN and CDR2 SYDVKM. V was cut by 5 bases and J by 7 bases, with 18 bases left in between.

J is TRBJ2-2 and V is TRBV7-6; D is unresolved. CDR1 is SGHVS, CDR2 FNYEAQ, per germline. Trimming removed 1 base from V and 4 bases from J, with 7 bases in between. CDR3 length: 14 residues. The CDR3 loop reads CASSLDGITGELFF. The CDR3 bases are TGTGCCAGCAGCTTAGACGGTATCACCGGGGAGCTGTTTTTT.

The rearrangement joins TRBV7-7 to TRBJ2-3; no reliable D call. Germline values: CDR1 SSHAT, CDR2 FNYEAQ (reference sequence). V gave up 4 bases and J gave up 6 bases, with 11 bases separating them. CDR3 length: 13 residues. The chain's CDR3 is CASSSAPRDTQYF. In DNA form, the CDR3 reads TGTGCCAGCAGCTCCGCTCCGCGGGATACGCAGTATTTT.

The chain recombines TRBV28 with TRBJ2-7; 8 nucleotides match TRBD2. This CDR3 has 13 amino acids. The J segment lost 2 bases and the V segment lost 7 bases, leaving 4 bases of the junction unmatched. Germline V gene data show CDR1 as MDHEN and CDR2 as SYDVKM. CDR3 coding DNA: TGTGCCAGCACCTTGGGACTAGCCTACGAGCAGTACTTC. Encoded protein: CASTLGLAYEQYF.

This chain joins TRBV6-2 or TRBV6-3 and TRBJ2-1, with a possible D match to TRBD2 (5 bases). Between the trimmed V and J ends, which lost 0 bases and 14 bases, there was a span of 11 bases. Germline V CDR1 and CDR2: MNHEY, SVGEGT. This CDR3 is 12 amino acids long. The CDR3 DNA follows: TGTGCCAGCAGTTACTCGTCGGGGATGGAGTTCTTC. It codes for CASSYSSGMEFF.

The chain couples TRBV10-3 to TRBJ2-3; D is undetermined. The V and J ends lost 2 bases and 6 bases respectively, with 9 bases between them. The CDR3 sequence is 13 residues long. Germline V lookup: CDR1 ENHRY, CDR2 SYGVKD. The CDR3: CAISEVPRDTQYF. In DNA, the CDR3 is TGTGCCATCAGTGAGGTGCCCCGCGATACGCAGTATTTT.

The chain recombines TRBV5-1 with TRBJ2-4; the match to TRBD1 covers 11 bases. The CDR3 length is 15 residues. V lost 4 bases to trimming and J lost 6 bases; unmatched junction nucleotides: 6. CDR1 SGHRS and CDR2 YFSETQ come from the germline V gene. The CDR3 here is CASSVPGTGGNIQYF. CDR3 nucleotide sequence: TGCGCCAGCAGCGTCCCCGGGACAGGGGGAAACATTCAGTACTTC. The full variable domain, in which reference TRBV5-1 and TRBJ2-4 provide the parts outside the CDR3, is KAGVTQTPRYLIKTRGQQVTLSCSPISGHRSVSWYQQTPGQGLQFLFEYFSETQRNKGNFPGRFSGRQFSNSRSEMNVSTLELGDSALYLCASSVPGTGGNIQYFGAGTRLSVL.

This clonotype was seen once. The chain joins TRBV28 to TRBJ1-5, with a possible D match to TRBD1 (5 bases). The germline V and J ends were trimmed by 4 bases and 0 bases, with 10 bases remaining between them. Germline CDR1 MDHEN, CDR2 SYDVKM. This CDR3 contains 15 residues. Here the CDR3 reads CASSWGDGSNQPQHF. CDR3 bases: TGTGCCAGCAGTTGGGGGGACGGTAGCAATCAGCCCCAGCATTTT.

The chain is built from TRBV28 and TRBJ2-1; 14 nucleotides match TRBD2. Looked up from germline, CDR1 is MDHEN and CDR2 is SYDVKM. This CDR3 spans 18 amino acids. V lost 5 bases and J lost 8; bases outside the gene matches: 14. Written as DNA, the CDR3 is TGTGCCAGCAGTCCCTCGGCGGGACTAGCGGGAGCCCATCATGAGCAGTTCTTC. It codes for CASSPSAGLAGAHHEQFF.

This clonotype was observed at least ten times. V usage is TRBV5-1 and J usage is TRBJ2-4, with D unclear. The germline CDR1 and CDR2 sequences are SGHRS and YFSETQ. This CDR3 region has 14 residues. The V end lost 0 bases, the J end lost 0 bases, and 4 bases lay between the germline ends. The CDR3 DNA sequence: TGCGCCAGCAGCTTGGACCTAGCCAAAAACATTCAGTACTTC. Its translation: CASSLDLAKNIQYF.

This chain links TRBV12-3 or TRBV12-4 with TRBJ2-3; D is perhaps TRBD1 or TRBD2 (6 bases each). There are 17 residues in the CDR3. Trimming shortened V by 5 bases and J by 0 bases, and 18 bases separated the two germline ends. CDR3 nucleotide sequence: TGTGCCAGCAGTCCCCGTCGGGGGCTAGCGAGCACAGATACGCAGTATTTT. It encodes CASSPRRGLASTDTQYF.

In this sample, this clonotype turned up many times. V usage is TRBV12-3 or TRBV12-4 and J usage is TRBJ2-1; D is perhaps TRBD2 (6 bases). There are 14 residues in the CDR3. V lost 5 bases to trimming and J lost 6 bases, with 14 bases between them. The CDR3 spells CASSTGTAGNEQFF. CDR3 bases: TGTGCCAGCAGTACCGGGACTGCCGGCAATGAGCAGTTCTTC.

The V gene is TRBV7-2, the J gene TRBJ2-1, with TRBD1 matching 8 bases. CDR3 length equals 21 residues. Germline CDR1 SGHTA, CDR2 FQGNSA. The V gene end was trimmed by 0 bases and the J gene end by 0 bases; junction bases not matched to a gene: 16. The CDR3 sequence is CASSLARLAGGPEFSYNEQFF. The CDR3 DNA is TGTGCCAGCAGCTTAGCCCGGCTGGCAGGGGGCCCTGAATTCTCCTACAATGAGCAGTTCTTC.

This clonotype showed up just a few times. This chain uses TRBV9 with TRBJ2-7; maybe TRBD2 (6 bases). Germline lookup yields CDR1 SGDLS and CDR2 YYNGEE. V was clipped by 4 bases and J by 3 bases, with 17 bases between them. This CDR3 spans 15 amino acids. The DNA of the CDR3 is TGTGCCAGCAGCCTCGGGCCGGGGGAGCTCTACGAGCAGTACTTC. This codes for CASSLGPGELYEQYF.

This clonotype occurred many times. CDR3 DNA: TGCAGCGTCCGGACTAGCGGAAGCACAGATACGCAGTATTTT. This translates into CSVRTSGSTDTQYF. This chain connects TRBV29-1 to TRBJ2-3; 10 bases match TRBD2. Unmatched junction bases numbered 3, after V lost 6 bases and J lost 0 bases. In germline, CDR1 is SQVTM, CDR2 ANQGSEA. The CDR3 is 14 residues long.

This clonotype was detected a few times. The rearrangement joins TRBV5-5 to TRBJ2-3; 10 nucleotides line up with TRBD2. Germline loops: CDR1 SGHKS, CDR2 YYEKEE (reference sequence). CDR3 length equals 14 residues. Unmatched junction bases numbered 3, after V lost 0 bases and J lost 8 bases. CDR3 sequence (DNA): TGTGCCAGCAGCTTGGTGGCTAGCGGGAGTACGCAGTATTTT. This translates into CASSLVASGSTQYF.

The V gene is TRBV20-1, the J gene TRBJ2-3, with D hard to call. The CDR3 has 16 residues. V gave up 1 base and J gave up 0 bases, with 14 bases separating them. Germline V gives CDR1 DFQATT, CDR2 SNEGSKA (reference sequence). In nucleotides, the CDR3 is TGCAGTGCTAGAGGCCTGAGTAGTGCTAGCACAGATACGCAGTATTTT. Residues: CSARGLSSASTDTQYF.

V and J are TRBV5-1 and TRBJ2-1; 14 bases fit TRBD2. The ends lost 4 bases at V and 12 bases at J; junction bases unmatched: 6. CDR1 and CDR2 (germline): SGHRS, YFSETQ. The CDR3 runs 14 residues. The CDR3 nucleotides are TGCGCCAGCAGCCCGGGACTAGCGGGAGAAGCGCAGTTCTTC. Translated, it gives CASSPGLAGEAQFF.

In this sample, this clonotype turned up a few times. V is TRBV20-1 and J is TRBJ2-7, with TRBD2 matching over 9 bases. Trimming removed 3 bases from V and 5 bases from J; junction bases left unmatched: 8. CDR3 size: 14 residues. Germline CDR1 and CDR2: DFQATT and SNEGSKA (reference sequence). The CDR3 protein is CSASYGGRANEQYF. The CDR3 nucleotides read TGCAGTGCTAGTTACGGCGGGAGGGCCAACGAGCAGTACTTC.

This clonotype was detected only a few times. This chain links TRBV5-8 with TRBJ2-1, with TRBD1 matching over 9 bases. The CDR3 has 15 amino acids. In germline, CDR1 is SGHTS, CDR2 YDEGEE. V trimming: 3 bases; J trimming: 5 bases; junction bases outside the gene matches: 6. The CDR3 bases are TGTGCCAGCAGCTCGCTGGACAGGGGAAACAATGAGCAGTTCTTC. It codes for CASSSLDRGNNEQFF.

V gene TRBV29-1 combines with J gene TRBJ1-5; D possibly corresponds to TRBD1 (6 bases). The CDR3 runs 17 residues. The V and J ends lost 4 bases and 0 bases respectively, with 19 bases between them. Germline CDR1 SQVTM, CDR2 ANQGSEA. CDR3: CSVVLARDTYSNQPQHF. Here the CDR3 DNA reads TGCAGCGTTGTCTTGGCCAGGGACACATATAGCAATCAGCCCCAGCATTTT.

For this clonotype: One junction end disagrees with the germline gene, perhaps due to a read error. The CDR3 sequence: CASSLNPEAFF. The DNA of the CDR3 is TGTGCCAGCAGTTTGAACCCTGAAGCTTTCTTT. The chain uses TRBV12-3 or TRBV12-4 and TRBJ1-1; D gene ambiguous. The CDR3 consists of 11 residues.

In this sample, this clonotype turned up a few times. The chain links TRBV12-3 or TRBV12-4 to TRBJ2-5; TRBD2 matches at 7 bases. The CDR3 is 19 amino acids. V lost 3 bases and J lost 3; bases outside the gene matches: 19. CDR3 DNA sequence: TGTGCCAGCAGTTTTCTCTTGGCCCAGCGGGAACCAGTGGAAGAGACCCAGTACTTC. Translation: CASSFLLAQREPVEETQYF.

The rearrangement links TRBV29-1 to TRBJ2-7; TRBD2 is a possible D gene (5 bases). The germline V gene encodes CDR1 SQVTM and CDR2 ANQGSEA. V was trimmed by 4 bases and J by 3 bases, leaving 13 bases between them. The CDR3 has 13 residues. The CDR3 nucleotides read TGCAGCGTTGTCGGGGAAGGCGTCTACGAGCAGTACTTC. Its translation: CSVVGEGVYEQYF.

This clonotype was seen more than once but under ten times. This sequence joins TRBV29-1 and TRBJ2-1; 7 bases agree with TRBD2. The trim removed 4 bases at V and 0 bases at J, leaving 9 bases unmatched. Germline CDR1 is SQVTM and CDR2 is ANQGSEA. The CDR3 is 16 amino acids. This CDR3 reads CSVGPLAHASYNEQFF. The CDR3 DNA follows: TGCAGCGTTGGACCACTAGCGCACGCCTCCTACAATGAGCAGTTCTTC.

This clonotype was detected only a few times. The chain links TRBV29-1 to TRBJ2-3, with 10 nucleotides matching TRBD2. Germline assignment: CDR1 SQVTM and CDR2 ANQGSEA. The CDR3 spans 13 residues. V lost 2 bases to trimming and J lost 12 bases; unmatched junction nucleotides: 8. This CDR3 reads CSVEPGLAFFQYF. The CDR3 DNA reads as TGCAGCGTTGAACCGGGACTAGCGTTCTTTCAGTATTTT.

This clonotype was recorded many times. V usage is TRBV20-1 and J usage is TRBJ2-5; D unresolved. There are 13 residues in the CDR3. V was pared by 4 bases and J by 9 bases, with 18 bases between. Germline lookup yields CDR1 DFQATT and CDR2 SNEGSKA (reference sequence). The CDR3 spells CSAIGDPRAAQYF. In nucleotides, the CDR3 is TGCAGTGCTATAGGCGACCCGCGCGCGGCCCAGTACTTC.